These 30 T cell receptor beta chains were all obtained from the same sample, sequenced in a study of shared clonotypes between healthy human individuals (TCRdb year 2020). Library preparation was by the immunoSEQ multiplex PCR assay. TCRdb took over this immuneACCESS table, retaining in-frame rearrangements with V and J assigned. Such tables are incomplete; in checked studies, under half of the missing clones stem from an unresolved V gene, and the remainder is unexplained. This sample comprises about 2.4 million clones, more than 80% of them detected only once. About 0.13% of the sample belongs to the ten largest clones. Sequencing used naive CD4+ T cells sorted from blood. The cell subset or site label corresponds to: CD45RA+ positively selected. These receptors were obtained from a man younger than 35 in good health.

The chain has TRBV5-1 and TRBJ2-7, with 11 nucleotides matching TRBD2. Germline V CDR1 and CDR2: SGHRS, YFSETQ. The CDR3 has 17 amino acids. The ends lost 0 bases at V and 0 bases at J; junction bases unmatched: 5. The CDR3, as DNA: TGCGCCAGCAGCTTGGCCACTAGCGGGAGCAGCTCCTACGAGCAGTACTTC. It specifies CASSLATSGSSSYEQYF.

V gene TRBV28 combines with J gene TRBJ1-6, with 7 bases that match TRBD1. The CDR3 totals 15 residues. The germline gives CDR1 MDHEN, CDR2 SYDVKM. Trimming cost V 5 bases and J 9 bases; bases outside gene matches: 10. This chain's CDR3 is CASSEGTVPTSPLHF. The CDR3 coding sequence is TGTGCCAGCAGTGAGGGGACAGTCCCGACTTCACCCCTCCACTTT.

The rearrangement links TRBV10-3 to TRBJ2-3, with D maybe TRBD2 (6 bases). Trimming took off 0 bases at V and 1 base at J, with 11 bases between the two ends. The germline gives CDR1 ENHRY, CDR2 SYGVKD. CDR3 length: 16 amino acids. The chain's CDR3 is CAISESSGQRTDTQYF. Written as DNA, the CDR3 is TGTGCCATCAGTGAGTCGAGCGGGCAACGCACAGATACGCAGTATTTT.

This clone has a single count. This sequence joins TRBV5-1 and TRBJ2-5; 9 positions agree with TRBD2. The CDR3 runs 15 residues. V shed 5 bases and J 7 bases; nucleotides not matched to a gene: 12. Germline CDR1 is SGHRS and CDR2 is YFSETQ. Here the CDR3 reads CASRPSAGGLGTQYF. Here the CDR3 DNA reads TGCGCCAGCAGACCCTCGGCGGGGGGGCTTGGGACCCAGTACTTC.

As to this clone: Other DNA sequences in the same sample also yield this CDR3. The J gene is TRBJ1-4, the V gene TRBV18; D unresolved. CDR3 length: 13 residues. Germline V lookup: CDR1 KGHSH, CDR2 LQKENI. V lost 4 bases, J lost 4 bases, and 7 bases lay in between. The CDR3 DNA follows: TGTGCCAGCTCACTCGGTCTTAATGAAAAACTGTTTTTT. Translating gives CASSLGLNEKLFF.

The V gene is TRBV19, the J gene TRBJ1-5; D uncertain. V was trimmed by 1 base and J by 2 bases, leaving 12 bases between them. Germline assignment: CDR1 LNHDA and CDR2 SQIVND (reference sequence). CDR3 size: 16 residues. The CDR3 here is CASSIGFRAGNQPQHF. CDR3 coding DNA: TGTGCCAGTAGTATAGGGTTTCGGGCAGGCAATCAGCCCCAGCATTTT.

The rearrangement joins TRBV19 to TRBJ1-6, with a tentative D call TRBD1 (5 bases). The CDR3 extends over 14 amino acids. V dropped 2 bases and J dropped 9 bases, with 11 bases sitting between them. Germline V CDR1 and CDR2: LNHDA, SQIVND (reference sequence). In DNA form, the CDR3 reads TGTGCCAGTAGTATAATACAGGAAGGTTCACCCCTCCACTTT. Its protein is CASSIIQEGSPLHF. Combining the CDR3 with reference TRBV19 and TRBJ1-6 gives the whole variable domain DGGITQSPKYLFRKEGQNVTLSCEQNLNHDAMYWYRQDPGQGLRLIYYSQIVNDFQKGDIAEGYSVSREKKESFPLTVTSAQKNPTAFYLCASSIIQEGSPLHFGNGTRLTVT.

This chain connects TRBV28 to TRBJ1-2; D ambiguous. The CDR3 loop spans 13 amino acids. The V end lost 2 bases, the J end lost 9 bases, and 13 bases lay between the germline ends. Germline V gene sequence: CDR1 MDHEN, CDR2 SYDVKM. The CDR3 reads CASSLEKRLRYTF. Written as DNA, the CDR3 is TGTGCCAGCAGTTTAGAGAAGCGTTTACGCTACACCTTC.

This rearrangement joins TRBV6-1 to TRBJ1-1; the D gene is possibly TRBD1 (6 bases). Trimming took 7 bases from V and 0 from J, leaving 9 bases between them. Germline V gene sequence: CDR1 MNHNS, CDR2 SASEGT. The length of the CDR3 is 13 residues. This CDR3 is CASTYRVNTEAFF. CDR3 DNA sequence: TGTGCCAGCACTTACAGGGTGAACACTGAAGCTTTCTTT.

This clone was recorded once. The chain carries TRBV10-3 and TRBJ2-2; 10 bases are a match to TRBD2. With V trimmed by 5 bases and J by 4 bases, 7 bases remained unmatched. Germline values: CDR1 ENHRY, CDR2 SYGVKD. The CDR3 is 16 amino acids. CDR3 protein: CAISSGRVSGTGELFF. The CDR3 DNA reads TGTGCCATCAGTAGCGGGAGGGTTTCCGGCACCGGGGAGCTGTTTTTT.

Only a few counts were recorded for this clone. CDR3 protein: CAISESKVNQPQHF. DNA of the CDR3: TGTGCCATCAGTGAGTCGAAAGTCAATCAGCCCCAGCATTTT. V is TRBV10-3 and J is TRBJ1-5; D not resolved. CDR3 length: 14 amino acids. V lost 0 bases to trimming and J lost 3 bases, with 6 bases between them. CDR1 is ENHRY and CDR2 is SYGVKD in the germline V gene.

The J gene is TRBJ2-2, the V gene TRBV9, with 10 bases aligning to TRBD1. CDR3 size: 15 residues. V was pared by 4 bases and J by 7 bases, with 7 bases of the junction left unmatched. CDR1 and CDR2 from the germline V gene are SGDLS and YYNGEE. The CDR3 region is CASSPRQGAGGELFF. CDR3 sequence (DNA): TGTGCCAGCAGCCCCCGACAGGGGGCAGGCGGGGAGCTGTTTTTT.

V and J are TRBV11-2 and TRBJ1-2; 8 bases map to TRBD1. V lost 3 bases, J lost 3 bases, and 6 bases stayed unmatched. Germline V CDR1 and CDR2: SGHAT, FQNNGV. This CDR3 has 15 residues. CDR3 sequence (DNA): TGTGCCAGCAGCTTGAACCCAGGGGGCTACTATGGCTACACCTTC. Translation: CASSLNPGGYYGYTF.

The rearrangement uses TRBV4-1 and TRBJ2-5; the D gene could be TRBD1 or TRBD2 (6 bases each). Gene TRBJ2-7 matches the end of the DNA better, so the J call may be wrong. The CDR3 contains 19 residues. Germline lookup yields CDR1 MGHRA and CDR2 YSYEKL. The DNA of the CDR3 is TGCGCCAGCAGCCAAGAACCCCCTGACGGCGGGACACAGTACTACGAGCAGTACTTC. Amino acid sequence: CASSQEPPDGGTQYYEQYF.

This chain links TRBV5-1 with TRBJ1-1; a possible D gene is TRBD1 (6 bases). V lost 3 bases, J lost 11 bases, and 14 bases lay in between. The CDR3 consists of 12 residues. CDR1 is SGHRS, CDR2 YFSETQ, per germline. CDR3 sequence (DNA): TGCGCCAGCAGCTCCGACAGGCTAATTGCTTTCTTT. Protein product: CASSSDRLIAFF.

This chain links TRBV4-1 with TRBJ1-2; TRBD1 is a possible D gene (6 bases). The CDR3 totals 16 residues. Germline V gene lookup returns CDR1 MGHRA and CDR2 YSYEKL. V lost 3 bases to trimming and J lost 3 bases, with 17 bases between them. The CDR3 nucleotides read TGCGCCAGCAGCCAGGGGGGAACAGGGAGGGACTATGGCTACACCTTC. Protein sequence: CASSQGGTGRDYGYTF.

This chain uses TRBV7-9 with TRBJ2-3; 7 bases fit TRBD1. J gave up 0 bases and V 3 bases, and 6 bases lay outside the gene matches. The CDR3 loop spans 16 amino acids. The germline CDR1 and CDR2 sequences are SEHNR and FQNEAQ (reference sequence). The CDR3 bases are TGTGCCAGCAGCTTGGCCGGGACAGCTAGCACAGATACGCAGTATTTT. Translated: CASSLAGTASTDTQYF.

V is TRBV28 and J is TRBJ2-4; possible D gene TRBD1, 5 bases. V was cut by 9 bases and J by 6 bases, with 24 bases left in between. Germline lookup yields CDR1 MDHEN and CDR2 SYDVKM. CDR3 length: 16 amino acids. CDR3 DNA: TGTGCCAGTCGTGATGGGGCCAGCATGAACCGAAACATTCAGTACTTC. It encodes CASRDGASMNRNIQYF.

This chain joins TRBV9 and TRBJ1-3; no firm D call. This CDR3 comprises 15 residues. Trimming left V 2 bases short and J 3 bases short, with 12 bases between. Germline assignment: CDR1 SGDLS and CDR2 YYNGEE. In DNA, the CDR3 is TGTGCCAGCAGCGTCGAGGACTTACTTGGAAACACCATATATTTT. Translating it yields CASSVEDLLGNTIYF.

The CDR3 here is CASSLGQGNREQETQYF. CDR3 in DNA: TGCGCCAGCAGCTTGGGACAGGGGAATCGGGAACAAGAGACCCAGTACTTC. This chain joins TRBV5-1 and TRBJ2-5, with 8 bases aligning to TRBD1. The V segment lost 0 bases and the J segment 2 bases; nucleotides outside the gene matches: 9. The germline CDR1 and CDR2 sequences are SGHRS and YFSETQ. CDR3 length: 17 residues.

In DNA form, the CDR3 reads TGTGCCAGCAGCCAGTTCGATTCACCCCTCCACTTT. Translating gives CASSQFDSPLHF. The V and J genes are TRBV4-2 and TRBJ1-6; D gene ambiguous. The CDR3 runs to 12 residues. The germline V gene has CDR1 LGHNA and CDR2 YNFKEQ. V gave up 3 bases and J gave up 8 bases, with 5 bases separating them.

The chain has TRBV9 and TRBJ2-3; 11 bases are shared with TRBD2. CDR3 length: 15 residues. CDR1 is SGDLS, CDR2 YYNGEE, per germline. Trimming removed 3 bases from V and 2 bases from J; junction bases left unmatched: 2. For the CDR3, the DNA is TGTGCCAGCAGCGGACTAGCGGGGTCCACAGATACGCAGTATTTT. This translates into CASSGLAGSTDTQYF.

This clone appeared once. The V gene is TRBV30, the J gene TRBJ2-5, with a possible D match to TRBD1 (5 bases). The end of the DNA fits TRBJ2-7 better, so the J call may be wrong. The V gene's germline CDR1 is GTSNPN and CDR2 SVGIG (reference sequence). The CDR3 spans 11 residues. The CDR3 protein is CAWSSRDEQYF. CDR3 coding DNA: TGTGCCTGGAGTTCCAGGGACGAGCAGTACTTC.

The chain is built from TRBV5-1 and TRBJ1-3; D might be TRBD1 (5 bases). V lost 4 bases and J lost 0, with 11 bases in between. The CDR3 has 15 residues. Germline values: CDR1 SGHRS, CDR2 YFSETQ. The CDR3 reads CASSTRQNSGNTIYF. The CDR3, as DNA: TGCGCCAGCAGCACCAGACAGAACTCTGGAAACACCATATATTTT.

This sequence joins TRBV7-9 and TRBJ2-7, with a tentative D call TRBD1 (6 bases). V was clipped by 5 bases and J by 1 base, with 15 bases between them. This CDR3 has 15 residues. Germline assignment: CDR1 SEHNR and CDR2 FQNEAQ (reference sequence). The CDR3 is CASSITYRASYEQYF. CDR3 DNA: TGTGCCAGCAGCATTACTTACAGGGCATCCTACGAGCAGTACTTC.

V usage is TRBV4-1 and J usage is TRBJ2-7; D might be TRBD1 (5 bases). The germline V gene has CDR1 MGHRA and CDR2 YSYEKL. V dropped 1 base and J dropped 2 bases, with 9 bases sitting between them. The CDR3 has 14 residues. The CDR3 here is CASSQGGLPYEQYF. In nucleotides, the CDR3 is TGCGCCAGCAGCCAAGGGGGCCTCCCCTACGAGCAGTACTTC.

To note about this clone: This specimen includes other DNA sequences encoding the same CDR3. The rearrangement uses TRBV5-1 and TRBJ2-5; either TRBD1 or TRBD2 may fit D (6 bases each). Per the germline V gene, CDR1 is SGHRS and CDR2 is YFSETQ. The CDR3 spans 15 residues. With 0 bases removed from V and 4 bases from J, the gap between germline ends came to 13 bases. CDR3 nucleotides: TGCGCCAGCAGCTTGGTTAGCGGAGGGGGAGAGACCCAGTACTTC. Its protein product is CASSLVSGGGETQYF.

The chain couples TRBV29-1 to TRBJ1-1, with 7 bases lining up with TRBD1. V was pared by 6 bases and J by 8 bases, with 18 bases of the junction left unmatched. The CDR3 length is 15 residues. Germline-derived CDR1 and CDR2 are SQVTM and ANQGSEA. CDR3 nucleotide sequence: TGCAGCGTCGACAATCCGGGACAGTACCGTCTCGAAGCTTTCTTT. As protein: CSVDNPGQYRLEAFF.

V usage is TRBV2 and J usage is TRBJ1-4, with D hard to call. CDR3 length: 14 amino acids. CDR1 is SNHLY, CDR2 FYNNEI, per germline. V lost 3 bases and J lost 4, with 9 bases in between. The CDR3 protein is CASSDVQSNEKLFF. DNA of the CDR3: TGTGCCAGCAGTGATGTACAGAGTAATGAAAAACTGTTTTTT.

The J gene is TRBJ2-1, the V gene TRBV6-6; 12 nucleotides agree with TRBD2. There are 15 residues in the CDR3. Germline V gives CDR1 MNHNY, CDR2 SVGAGI (reference sequence). V dropped 6 bases and J dropped 9; count of bases not matched to a gene: 9. This chain's CDR3 is CASSILAGGQSEQFF. The CDR3 DNA is TGTGCCAGCAGCATACTAGCGGGGGGCCAAAGTGAGCAGTTCTTC.